This T cell receptor (beta chain) was captured in a study of control samples from healthy donors and cancer patients. This clone has a single count. Profiled with immunoSEQ multiplex PCR; TCRdb holds only in-frame clones, not every one. The sample consists of about 80,000 clones, just under 90% of them appearing once. Sequenced sample: blood. This receptor was identified in a man aged 50-59 years in good health.

The CDR3 DNA sequence: TGCGCCAGCATGGTAGGGAGACGGCAGGGCGAGCAGTACTTC. It yields the protein CASMVGRRQGEQYF. The chain employs TRBV5-1 and TRBJ2-7, with D possibly being TRBD1 or TRBD2 (5 bases each). CDR1 and CDR2 (germline): SGHRS, YFSETQ. The CDR3 is 14 residues long. V was shortened by 6 bases and J by 6 bases, with 19 bases between the two germline ends.